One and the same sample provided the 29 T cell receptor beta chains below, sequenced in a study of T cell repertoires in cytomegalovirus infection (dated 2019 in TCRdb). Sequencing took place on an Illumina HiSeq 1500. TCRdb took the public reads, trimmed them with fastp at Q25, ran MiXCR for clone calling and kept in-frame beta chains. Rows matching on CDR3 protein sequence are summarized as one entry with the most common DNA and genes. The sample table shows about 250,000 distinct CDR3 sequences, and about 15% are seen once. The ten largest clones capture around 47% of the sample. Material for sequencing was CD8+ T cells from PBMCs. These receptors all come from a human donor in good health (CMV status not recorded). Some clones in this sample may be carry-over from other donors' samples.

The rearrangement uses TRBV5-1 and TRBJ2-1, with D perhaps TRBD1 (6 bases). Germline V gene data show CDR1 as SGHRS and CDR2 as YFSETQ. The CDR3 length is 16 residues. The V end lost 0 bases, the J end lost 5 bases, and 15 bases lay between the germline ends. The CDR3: CASSLAEGQNHNEQFF. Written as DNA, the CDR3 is TGCGCCAGCAGCTTGGCCGAAGGACAGAACCACAATGAGCAGTTCTTC.

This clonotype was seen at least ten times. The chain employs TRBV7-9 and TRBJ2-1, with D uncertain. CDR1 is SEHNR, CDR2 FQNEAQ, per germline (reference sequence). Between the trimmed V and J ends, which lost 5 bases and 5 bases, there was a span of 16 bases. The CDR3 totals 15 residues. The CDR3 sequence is CASSPRIVADNEQFF. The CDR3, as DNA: TGTGCCAGCAGCCCCAGAATCGTCGCCGACAATGAGCAGTTCTTC. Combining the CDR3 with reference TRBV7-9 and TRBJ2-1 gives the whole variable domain DTGVSQNPRHKITKRGQNVTFRCDPISEHNRLYWYRQTLGQGPEFLTYFQNEAQLEKSRLLSDRFSAERPKGSFSTLEIQRTEQGDSAMYLCASSPRIVADNEQFFGPGTRLTVL.

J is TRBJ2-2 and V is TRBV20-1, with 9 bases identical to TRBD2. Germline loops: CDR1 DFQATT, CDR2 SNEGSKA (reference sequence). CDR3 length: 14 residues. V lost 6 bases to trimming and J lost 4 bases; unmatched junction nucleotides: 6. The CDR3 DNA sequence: TGCAGTGCGCGAGCGGGGGGCCCCACCGGGGAGCTGTTTTTT. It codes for CSARAGGPTGELFF.

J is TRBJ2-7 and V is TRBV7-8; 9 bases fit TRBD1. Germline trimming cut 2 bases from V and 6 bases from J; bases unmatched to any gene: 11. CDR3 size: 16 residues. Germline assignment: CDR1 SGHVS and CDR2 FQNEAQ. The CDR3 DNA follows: TGTGCCAGCAGCTTAAATTCCGGGACAGGGTTCGGCGAGCAGTACTTC. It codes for CASSLNSGTGFGEQYF.

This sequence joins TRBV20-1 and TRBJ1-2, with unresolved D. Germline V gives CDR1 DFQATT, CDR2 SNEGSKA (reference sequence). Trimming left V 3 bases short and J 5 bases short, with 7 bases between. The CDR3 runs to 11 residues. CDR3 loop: CSASQEYGYTF. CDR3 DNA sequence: TGCAGTGCTAGTCAGGAATATGGCTACACCTTC.

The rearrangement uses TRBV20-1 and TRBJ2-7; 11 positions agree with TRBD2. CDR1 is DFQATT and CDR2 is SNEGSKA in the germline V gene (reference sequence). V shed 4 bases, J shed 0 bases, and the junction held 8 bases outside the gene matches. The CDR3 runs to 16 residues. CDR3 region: CSATPIAGGYSYEQYF. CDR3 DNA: TGCAGTGCTACTCCAATAGCGGGGGGGTACTCCTACGAGCAGTACTTC.

CDR3 sequence (DNA): TGTGCCAGCAGGATCACAGGGCCGCCTAATGAAAAACTGTTTTTT. Its protein product is CASRITGPPNEKLFF. The chain recombines TRBV12-3 or TRBV12-4 with TRBJ1-4, with D possibly matching TRBD1 (6 bases). The CDR3 consists of 15 residues. The germline V and J ends were trimmed by 6 bases and 3 bases, with 14 bases remaining between them.

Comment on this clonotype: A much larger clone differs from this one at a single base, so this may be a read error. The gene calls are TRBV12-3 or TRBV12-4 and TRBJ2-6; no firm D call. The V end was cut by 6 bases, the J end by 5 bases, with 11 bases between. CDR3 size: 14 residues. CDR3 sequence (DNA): TGTGCCAGCAGCCCCAGTTCCAGGGCCAACGTCCTGACTTTC. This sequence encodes CASSPSSRANVLTF.

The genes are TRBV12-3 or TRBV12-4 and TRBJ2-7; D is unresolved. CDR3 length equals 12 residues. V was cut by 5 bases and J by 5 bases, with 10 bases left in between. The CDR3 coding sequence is TGTGCCAGCAGTACGTTAGCTGACGAGCAGTACTTC. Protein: CASSTLADEQYF.

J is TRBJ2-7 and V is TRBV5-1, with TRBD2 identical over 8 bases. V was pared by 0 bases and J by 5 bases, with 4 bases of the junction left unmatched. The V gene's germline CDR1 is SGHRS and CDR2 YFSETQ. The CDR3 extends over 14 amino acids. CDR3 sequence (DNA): TGCGCCAGCAGCTTGGACGGGGGGGCCAACGAGCAGTACTTC. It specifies CASSLDGGANEQYF. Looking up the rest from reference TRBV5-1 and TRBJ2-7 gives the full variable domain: KAGVTQTPRYLIKTRGQQVTLSCSPISGHRSVSWYQQTPGQGLQFLFEYFSETQRNKGNFPGRFSGRQFSNSRSEMNVSTLELGDSALYLCASSLDGGANEQYFGPGTRLTVT.

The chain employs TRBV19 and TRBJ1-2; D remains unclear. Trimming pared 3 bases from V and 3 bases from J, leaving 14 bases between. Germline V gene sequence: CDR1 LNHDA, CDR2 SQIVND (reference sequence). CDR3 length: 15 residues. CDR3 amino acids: CASSMTPPSDYGYTF. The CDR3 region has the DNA TGTGCCAGTAGTATGACCCCCCCCTCGGACTATGGCTACACCTTC.

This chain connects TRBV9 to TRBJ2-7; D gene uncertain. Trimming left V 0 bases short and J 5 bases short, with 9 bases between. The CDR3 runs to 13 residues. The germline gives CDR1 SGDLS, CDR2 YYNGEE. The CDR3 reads CASSVGREDEQYF. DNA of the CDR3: TGTGCCAGCAGCGTAGGTAGAGAGGACGAGCAGTACTTC.

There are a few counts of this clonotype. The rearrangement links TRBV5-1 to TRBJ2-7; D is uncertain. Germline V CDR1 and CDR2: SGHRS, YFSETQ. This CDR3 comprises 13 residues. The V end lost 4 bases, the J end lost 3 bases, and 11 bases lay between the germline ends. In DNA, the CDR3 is TGCGCCAGCAGCCCGTATATGGGCTACGAGCAGTACTTC. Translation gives CASSPYMGYEQYF. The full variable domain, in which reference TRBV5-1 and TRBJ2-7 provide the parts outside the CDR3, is KAGVTQTPRYLIKTRGQQVTLSCSPISGHRSVSWYQQTPGQGLQFLFEYFSETQRNKGNFPGRFSGRQFSNSRSEMNVSTLELGDSALYLCASSPYMGYEQYFGPGTRLTVT.

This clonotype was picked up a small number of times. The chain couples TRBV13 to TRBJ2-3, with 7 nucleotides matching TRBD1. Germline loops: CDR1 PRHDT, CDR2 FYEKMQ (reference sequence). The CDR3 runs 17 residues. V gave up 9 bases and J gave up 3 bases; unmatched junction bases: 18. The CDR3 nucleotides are TGTGCCAGTAGTTCTCGACAGGGCATAGTAAGAACAGATACGCAGTATTTT. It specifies CASSSRQGIVRTDTQYF.

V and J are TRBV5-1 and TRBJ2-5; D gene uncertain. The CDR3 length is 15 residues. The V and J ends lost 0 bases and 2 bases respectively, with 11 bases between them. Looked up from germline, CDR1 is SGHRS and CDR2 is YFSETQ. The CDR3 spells CASSLGTATQETQYF. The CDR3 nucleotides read TGCGCCAGCAGCTTGGGGACGGCTACTCAAGAGACCCAGTACTTC.

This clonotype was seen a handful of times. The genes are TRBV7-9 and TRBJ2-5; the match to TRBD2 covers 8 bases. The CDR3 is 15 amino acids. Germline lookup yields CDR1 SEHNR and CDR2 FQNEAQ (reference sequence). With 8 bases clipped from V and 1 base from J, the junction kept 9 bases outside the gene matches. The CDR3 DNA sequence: TGTGCCAGCCGGAGCGGGGGTAAAATCCAAGAGACCCAGTACTTC. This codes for CASRSGGKIQETQYF.

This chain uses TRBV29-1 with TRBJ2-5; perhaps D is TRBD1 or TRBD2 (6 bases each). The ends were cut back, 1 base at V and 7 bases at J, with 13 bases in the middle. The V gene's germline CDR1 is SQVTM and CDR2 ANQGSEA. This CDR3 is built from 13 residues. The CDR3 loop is CSVEVGGAGTQYF. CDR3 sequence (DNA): TGCAGCGTTGAAGTCGGGGGCGCGGGGACCCAGTACTTC.

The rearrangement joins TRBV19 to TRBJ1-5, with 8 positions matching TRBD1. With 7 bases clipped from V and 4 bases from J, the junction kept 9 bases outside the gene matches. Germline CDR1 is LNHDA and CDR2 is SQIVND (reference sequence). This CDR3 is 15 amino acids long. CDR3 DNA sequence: TGTGCCAGTACCACCAGGGGGCTTCTAAATCAGCCCCAGCATTTT. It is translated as CASTTRGLLNQPQHF.

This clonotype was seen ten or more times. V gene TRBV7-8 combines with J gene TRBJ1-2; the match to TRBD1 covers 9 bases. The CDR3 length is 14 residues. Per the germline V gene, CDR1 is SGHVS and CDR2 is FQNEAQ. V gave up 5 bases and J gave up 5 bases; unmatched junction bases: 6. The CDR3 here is CASSLGQGSYGYTF. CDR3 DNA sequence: TGTGCCAGCAGCCTGGGACAGGGCAGTTATGGCTACACCTTC.

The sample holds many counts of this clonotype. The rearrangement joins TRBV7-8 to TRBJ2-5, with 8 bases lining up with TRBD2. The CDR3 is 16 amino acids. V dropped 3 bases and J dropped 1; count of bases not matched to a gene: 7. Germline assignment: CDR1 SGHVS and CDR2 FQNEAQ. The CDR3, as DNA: TGTGCCAGCAGCTTTAACCGCGGGGGGAGCCAAGAGACCCAGTACTTC. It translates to CASSFNRGGSQETQYF.

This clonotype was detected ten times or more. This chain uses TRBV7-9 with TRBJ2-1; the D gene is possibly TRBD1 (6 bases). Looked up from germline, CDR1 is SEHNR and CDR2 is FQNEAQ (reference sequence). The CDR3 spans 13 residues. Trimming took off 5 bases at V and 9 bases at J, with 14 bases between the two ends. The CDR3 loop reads CASSPPRGGEQFF. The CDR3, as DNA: TGTGCCAGCAGCCCCCCACGAGGGGGTGAGCAGTTCTTC.

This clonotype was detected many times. The CDR3 DNA reads TGTGCCAGCAGCTTAGCGCCGTTAGAGATGAACACTGAAGCTTTCTTT. Protein: CASSLAPLEMNTEAFF. This chain connects TRBV7-9 to TRBJ1-1; D remains ambiguous. Trimming stripped 0 bases from V and 0 bases from J, with 11 bases between. CDR3 length: 16 residues. The germline gives CDR1 SEHNR, CDR2 FQNEAQ (reference sequence). Filled out from reference TRBV7-9 and TRBJ1-1, the complete variable domain reads DTGVSQNPRHKITKRGQNVTFRCDPISEHNRLYWYRQTLGQGPEFLTYFQNEAQLEKSRLLSDRFSAERPKGSFSTLEIQRTEQGDSAMYLCASSLAPLEMNTEAFFGQGTRLTVV.

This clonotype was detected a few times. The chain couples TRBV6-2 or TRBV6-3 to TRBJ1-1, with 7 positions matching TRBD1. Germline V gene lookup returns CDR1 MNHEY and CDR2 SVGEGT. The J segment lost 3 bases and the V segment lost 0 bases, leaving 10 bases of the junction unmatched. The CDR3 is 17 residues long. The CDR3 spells CASSYSVGQVGDTEAFF. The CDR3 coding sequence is TGTGCCAGCAGTTACTCCGTAGGACAGGTTGGAGACACTGAAGCTTTCTTT.

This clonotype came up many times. The CDR3 reads CASSHRRGSGANVLTF. The CDR3 DNA reads TGTGCCAGCAGCCACCGGCGTGGCTCTGGGGCCAACGTCCTGACTTTC. The V and J genes are TRBV12-3 or TRBV12-4 and TRBJ2-6, with D uncertain. The CDR3 runs 16 residues. Trimming left V 6 bases short and J 0 bases short, with 12 bases between.

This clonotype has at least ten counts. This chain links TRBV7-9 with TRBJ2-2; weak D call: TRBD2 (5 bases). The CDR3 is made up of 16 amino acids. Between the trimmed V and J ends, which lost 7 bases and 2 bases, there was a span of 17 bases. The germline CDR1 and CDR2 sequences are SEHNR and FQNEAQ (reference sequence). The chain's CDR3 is CASILPIRDNTGELFF. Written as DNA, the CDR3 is TGTGCCAGCATATTGCCGATCCGGGATAACACCGGGGAGCTGTTTTTT.

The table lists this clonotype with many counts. CDR3 nucleotide sequence: TGTGCCAGCAGTTTCCTTTGGACAGGACTTACCTACGAGCAGTACTTC. As protein: CASSFLWTGLTYEQYF. V is TRBV28 and J is TRBJ2-7; 7 bases are shared with TRBD1. The CDR3 spans 16 residues. Per the germline V gene, CDR1 is MDHEN and CDR2 is SYDVKM. The J segment lost 2 bases and the V segment lost 3 bases, leaving 10 bases of the junction unmatched. Filled out from reference TRBV28 and TRBJ2-7, the complete variable domain reads DVKVTQSSRYLVKRTGEKVFLECVQDMDHENMFWYRQDPGLGLRLIYFSYDVKMKEKGDIPEGYSVSREKKERFSLILESASTNQTSMYLCASSFLWTGLTYEQYFGPGTRLTVT.

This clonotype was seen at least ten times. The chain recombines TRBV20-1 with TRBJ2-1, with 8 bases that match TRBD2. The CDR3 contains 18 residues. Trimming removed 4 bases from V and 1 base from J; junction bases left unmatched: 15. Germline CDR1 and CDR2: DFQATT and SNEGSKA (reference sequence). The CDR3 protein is CSANSGNLPEWSYNEQFF. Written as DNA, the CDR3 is TGCAGTGCTAATAGCGGGAACTTACCCGAGTGGTCCTACAATGAGCAGTTCTTC.

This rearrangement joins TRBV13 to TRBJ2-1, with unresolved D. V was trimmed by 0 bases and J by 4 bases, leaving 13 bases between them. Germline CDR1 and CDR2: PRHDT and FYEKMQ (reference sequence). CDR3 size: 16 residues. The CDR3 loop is CASSLGLSRGYNEQFF. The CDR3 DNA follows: TGTGCCAGCAGCTTAGGCCTCTCCCGAGGATACAATGAGCAGTTCTTC.

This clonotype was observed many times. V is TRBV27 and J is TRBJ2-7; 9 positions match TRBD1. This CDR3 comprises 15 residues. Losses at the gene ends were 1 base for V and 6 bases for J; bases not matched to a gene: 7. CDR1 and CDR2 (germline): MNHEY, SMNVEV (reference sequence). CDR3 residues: CASSLFGTGISEQYF. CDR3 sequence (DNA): TGTGCCAGCAGTTTATTCGGGACAGGGATCTCCGAGCAGTACTTC.